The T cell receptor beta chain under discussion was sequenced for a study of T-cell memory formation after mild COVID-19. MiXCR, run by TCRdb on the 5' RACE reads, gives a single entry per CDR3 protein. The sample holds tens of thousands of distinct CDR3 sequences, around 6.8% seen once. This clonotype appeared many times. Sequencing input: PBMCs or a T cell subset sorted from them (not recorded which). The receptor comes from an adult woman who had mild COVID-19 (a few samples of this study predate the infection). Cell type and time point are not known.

This CDR3 reads CATSDWQGREQYF. In DNA, the CDR3 is TGTGCCACCAGTGATTGGCAGGGTAGAGAGCAGTACTTC. The rearrangement joins TRBV24-1 to TRBJ2-7; D possibly corresponds to TRBD1 (5 bases). The V and J ends lost 2 bases and 7 bases respectively, with 11 bases between them. This CDR3 has 13 amino acids. CDR1 is KGHDR and CDR2 is SFDVKD in the germline V gene.